This entry lists 10 T cell receptor beta chains sequenced from one sample in a study of T cell repertoires in cytomegalovirus infection. Via MiXCR, TCRdb re-called the reads, giving one row per CDR3 protein. This sample carries roughly 630,000 distinct CDR3 sequences, roughly a quarter of them seen once, and the ten largest clones take approximately 8%. Sequenced: CD8+ T cells from PBMCs. Receptors were obtained from a human donor in good health (CMV status not recorded). Some clones in this sample may be carry-over from other donors' samples.

Ten or more counts support this clonotype. The chain couples TRBV7-6 to TRBJ2-1; D is possibly TRBD1 (5 bases). CDR3 length: 15 amino acids. Germline V gives CDR1 SGHVS, CDR2 FNYEAQ. Trimming stripped 5 bases from V and 2 bases from J, with 13 bases between. The CDR3 DNA reads as TGTGCCAGCAGCGGGCAGGGTGCCCCCTACAATGAGCAGTTCTTC. Its protein product is CASSGQGAPYNEQFF.

V gene TRBV6-2 or TRBV6-3 combines with J gene TRBJ2-7, with D possibly being TRBD1 or TRBD2 (5 bases each). CDR1 MNHEY and CDR2 SVGEGT come from the germline V gene. The CDR3 length is 15 residues. V lost 2 bases and J 4 bases, leaving 15 bases between the germline ends. This chain's CDR3 is CASSYDSQRGYEQYV. The DNA for the CDR3 is TGTGCCAGCAGTTACGACTCGCAGAGGGGTTACGAGCAGTACGTC.

The chain is built from TRBV15 and TRBJ2-2; the D is unclear. The CDR3 is 16 residues long. CDR1 is LNHNV and CDR2 is YYDKDF in the germline V gene (reference sequence). Trimming cost V 4 bases and J 1 base, with 13 bases left between them. The CDR3 nucleotides read TGTGCCACCAGCACTCCCCAGAGGTTGAACACCGGGGAGCTGTTTTTT. Amino acid sequence: CATSTPQRLNTGELFF.

As to this clonotype: A much larger clone sits a single nucleotide away, making a read error possible. The chain is built from TRBV6-2 or TRBV6-3 and TRBJ2-1; D might be TRBD1 or TRBD2, each matching 7 bases. Per germline, CDR1 MNHEY and CDR2 SVGEGT. The CDR3 loop spans 13 amino acids. DNA for the CDR3: TGTGTCAGCAGTCAGGGGGGGGAGGTTGAGCAGTTCTTC. Its translation is CVSSQGGEVEQFF.

This clonotype was found a few times. The CDR3 is CASSSGGKYNEQFF. The CDR3 nucleotides are TGTGCCAGCTCGAGCGGGGGGAAATACAATGAGCAGTTCTTC. The chain combines TRBV6-6 with TRBJ2-1, with 9 bases aligning to TRBD2. J lost 4 bases, V lost 8 bases, and 6 bases had no gene match. CDR3 length: 14 residues. Looked up from germline, CDR1 is MNHNY and CDR2 is SVGAGI (reference sequence).

This chain joins TRBV2 and TRBJ1-1; the D gene is possibly TRBD1 (5 bases). With 8 bases removed from V and 4 bases from J, the gap between germline ends came to 14 bases. The CDR3 covers 13 residues. Germline values: CDR1 SNHLY, CDR2 FYNNEI. The CDR3 bases are TGTGCCAGCGGGGCAGGGACGATCACTGAAGCTTTCTTT. Residues: CASGAGTITEAFF.

Comments on this clonotype: This sequence may be a read error, since a much larger clone differs from it by one base. This chain uses TRBV7-6 with TRBJ2-2; TRBD2 agrees at 13 bases. V gave up 3 bases and J gave up 3 bases; unmatched junction bases: 7. The CDR3 is made up of 18 amino acids. CDR1 is SGHVS and CDR2 is FNYEAQ in the germline V gene. The CDR3 DNA reads as TGTGCCAGCAGCTTCGCCGGGACTAGCGGGGCAGACACCGGGGAGCTGTTTTTT. Amino acids: CASSFAGTSGADTGELFF. The entire variable domain, with the rest obtained from reference TRBV7-6 and TRBJ2-2, is as follows: GAGVSQSPRYKVTKRGQDVALRCDPISGHVSLYWYRQALGQGPEFLTYFNYEAQQDKSGLPNDRFSAERPEGSISTLTIQRTEQRDSAMYRCASSFAGTSGADTGELFFGEGSRLTVL.

This clonotype was counted at least ten times. The rearrangement uses TRBV7-6 and TRBJ2-7; 8 positions match TRBD1. The CDR3 is 13 amino acids. After removal of 5 bases from V and 5 bases from J, the junction contained 5 bases not matched to a gene. Germline-derived CDR1 and CDR2 are SGHVS and FNYEAQ. CDR3: CASSIGQGNEQYF. The CDR3, as DNA: TGTGCCAGCAGCATCGGACAGGGCAACGAGCAGTACTTC. The entire variable domain, with the rest obtained from reference TRBV7-6 and TRBJ2-7, is as follows: GAGVSQSPRYKVTKRGQDVALRCDPISGHVSLYWYRQALGQGPEFLTYFNYEAQQDKSGLPNDRFSAERPEGSISTLTIQRTEQRDSAMYRCASSIGQGNEQYFGPGTRLTVT.

J is TRBJ2-2 and V is TRBV9; tentative D call: TRBD2 (6 bases). The germline CDR1 and CDR2 sequences are SGDLS and YYNGEE. This CDR3 is 16 amino acids long. V lost 0 bases and J lost 1, with 10 bases in between. Here the CDR3 reads CASSVVGGENTGELFF. CDR3 in DNA: TGTGCCAGCAGCGTAGTCGGAGGGGAGAACACCGGGGAGCTGTTTTTT.

V usage is TRBV7-9 and J usage is TRBJ2-1, with 7 positions matching TRBD1. V trimming: 1 base; J trimming: 8 bases; junction bases outside the gene matches: 8. Germline values: CDR1 SEHNR, CDR2 FQNEAQ (reference sequence). This CDR3 is built from 15 residues. CDR3 in amino acids: CASSLVKRGLDEQFF. The DNA of the CDR3 is TGTGCCAGCAGCTTAGTAAAAAGGGGGCTCGATGAGCAGTTCTTC.